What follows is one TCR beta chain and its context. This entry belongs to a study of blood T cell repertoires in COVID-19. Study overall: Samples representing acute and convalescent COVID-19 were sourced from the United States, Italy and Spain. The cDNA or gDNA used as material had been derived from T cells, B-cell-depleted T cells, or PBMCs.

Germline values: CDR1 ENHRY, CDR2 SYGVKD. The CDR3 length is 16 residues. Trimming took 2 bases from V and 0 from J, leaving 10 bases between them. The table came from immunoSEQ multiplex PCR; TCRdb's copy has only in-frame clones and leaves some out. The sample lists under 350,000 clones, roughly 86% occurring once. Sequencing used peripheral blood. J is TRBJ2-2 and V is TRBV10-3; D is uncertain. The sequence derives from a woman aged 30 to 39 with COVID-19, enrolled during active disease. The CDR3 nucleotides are TGTGCCATCAGTGAGGCCCCAGACTCGAACACCGGGGAGCTGTTTTTT. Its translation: CAISEAPDSNTGELFF.